Presented here are 30 T cell receptor beta chains from one specimen sequenced in a study of blood T cell repertoires in COVID-19. Using immunoSEQ multiplex PCR, the repertoire was profiled, and TCRdb retains in-frame clones only, with some absent. The sample lists roughly 140,000 clones, 75% to 85% occurring once. Sequencing was carried out using peripheral blood. Receptors originate from a woman aged 45-59 years with acute or convalescent COVID-19.

This chain links TRBV5-1 with TRBJ2-1; tentative D call: TRBD1 (5 bases). The length of the CDR3 is 16 residues. V shed 0 bases and J shed 0 bases, with 10 bases lying between them. Per germline, CDR1 SGHRS and CDR2 YFSETQ. The CDR3 sequence is CASSLVGASSYNEQFF. CDR3 bases: TGCGCCAGCAGCTTGGTAGGGGCGAGCTCCTACAATGAGCAGTTCTTC. The variable domain in full, with the rest retrieved from reference TRBV5-1 and TRBJ2-1, is KAGVTQTPRYLIKTRGQQVTLSCSPISGHRSVSWYQQTPGQGLQFLFEYFSETQRNKGNFPGRFSGRQFSNSRSEMNVSTLELGDSALYLCASSLVGASSYNEQFFGPGTRLTVL.

V usage is TRBV3-1 (or the pseudogene TRBV3-2) and J usage is TRBJ2-7; maybe TRBD2 (7 bases). V lost 1 base and J 2 bases, leaving 12 bases between the germline ends. Germline-derived CDR1 and CDR2 are LGHDT and YNNKEL (reference sequence). The CDR3 totals 15 residues. The CDR3 sequence is CASSQGIGGAYEQYF. CDR3 nucleotide sequence: TGTGCCAGCAGCCAAGGGATAGGGGGGGCCTACGAGCAGTACTTC.

The chain recombines TRBV2 with TRBJ1-2; D unclear. CDR1 and CDR2 (germline): SNHLY, FYNNEI. CDR3 size: 15 residues. V was clipped by 4 bases and J by 8 bases, with 20 bases between them. CDR3 sequence: CASSGGLGGRSGYTF. Here the CDR3 DNA reads TGTGCCAGCAGTGGCGGGTTGGGAGGGAGAAGCGGCTACACCTTC.

The CDR3 sequence is CASSPQGPDRGYTYEQYF. In DNA form, the CDR3 reads TGTGCCAGCTCACCTCAGGGACCGGACAGGGGTTACACCTACGAGCAGTACTTC. The V gene is TRBV18, the J gene TRBJ2-7; TRBD1 agrees at 9 bases. The V and J ends lost 3 bases and 2 bases, in that order; junction bases with no gene match: 14. CDR1 KGHSH and CDR2 LQKENI come from the germline V gene. The length of the CDR3 is 18 residues.

The V and J genes are TRBV18 and TRBJ1-3, with D perhaps TRBD1 (5 bases). This CDR3 region has 15 residues. V lost 3 bases and J lost 0, with 9 bases in between. The germline CDR1 and CDR2 sequences are KGHSH and LQKENI. CDR3 region: CASSPTGTSGNTIYF. In nucleotides, the CDR3 is TGTGCCAGCTCACCTACAGGAACCTCTGGAAACACCATATATTTT.

This chain joins TRBV30 and TRBJ1-2; a possible D gene is TRBD1 (6 bases). The germline gives CDR1 GTSNPN, CDR2 SVGIG (reference sequence). This CDR3 region has 12 residues. Trimming pared 3 bases from V and 3 bases from J, leaving 8 bases between. The CDR3 here is CAWRDSHYGYTF. Here the CDR3 DNA reads TGTGCCTGGAGGGACAGTCACTATGGCTACACCTTC.

This chain connects TRBV19 to TRBJ2-2, with a weak D call TRBD2 (5 bases). V was trimmed by 5 bases and J by 6 bases, leaving 13 bases between them. Germline V gene data show CDR1 as LNHDA and CDR2 as SQIVND (reference sequence). The CDR3 is 14 amino acids. The CDR3 loop is CASSREGFAGELFF. The DNA for the CDR3 is TGTGCCAGTAGTCGCGAGGGCTTCGCCGGGGAGCTGTTTTTT.

The chain links TRBV27 to TRBJ1-2; D is perhaps TRBD1 (5 bases). The germline CDR1 and CDR2 sequences are MNHEY and SMNVEV (reference sequence). V lost 8 bases and J lost 7, with 14 bases in between. The CDR3 has 12 amino acids. This CDR3 is CASVGAGLGYTF. The CDR3 DNA is TGTGCCAGCGTTGGGGCAGGGCTTGGCTACACCTTC.

The chain recombines TRBV20-1 with TRBJ1-4, with D possibly matching TRBD1 (5 bases). Germline values: CDR1 DFQATT, CDR2 SNEGSKA (reference sequence). This CDR3 is 12 amino acids long. V was trimmed by 3 bases and J by 10 bases, leaving 12 bases between them. Here the CDR3 DNA reads TGCAGTGCTAGTGGGGCCATGGGAAAACTGTTTTTT. It codes for CSASGAMGKLFF.

The CDR3 region has the DNA TGTGCCAGTAGTATGGGACAGGGAAGAACCGGGGAGCTGTTTTTT. It encodes CASSMGQGRTGELFF. The chain uses TRBV19 and TRBJ2-2; TRBD1 agrees at 9 bases. Germline V gives CDR1 LNHDA, CDR2 SQIVND (reference sequence). CDR3 length: 15 residues. Trimming removed 3 bases from V and 5 bases from J; junction bases left unmatched: 4.

CDR3 in DNA: TGCGCCAGCAGCTCAGGACTAGAGCCCATAAGCTCCTACAATGAGCAGTTCTTC. It specifies CASSSGLEPISSYNEQFF. This chain links TRBV5-1 with TRBJ2-1; 7 bases match TRBD2. V shed 3 bases, J shed 0 bases, and the junction held 12 bases outside the gene matches. This CDR3 comprises 18 residues. Per the germline V gene, CDR1 is SGHRS and CDR2 is YFSETQ.

V gene TRBV28 combines with J gene TRBJ1-6, with 7 bases identical to TRBD1. V was clipped by 5 bases and J by 1 base; unmatched bases: 11. The CDR3 is 18 residues long. Germline loops: CDR1 MDHEN, CDR2 SYDVKM. The CDR3 here is CASSPRRGHRSYNSPLHF. DNA of the CDR3: TGTGCCAGCAGTCCCCGTAGGGGGCATAGGTCCTATAATTCACCCCTCCACTTT.

The genes are TRBV6-1 and TRBJ1-2; D is unclear. Looked up from germline, CDR1 is MNHNS and CDR2 is SASEGT. Deletions cut 1 base from V and 6 bases from J, with 15 bases between. CDR3 size: 15 residues. The CDR3 region has the DNA TGTGCCAGCAGTGAAGGACCCTTGGCAGAGGATGGCTACACCTTC. This codes for CASSEGPLAEDGYTF.

V usage is TRBV3-1 (or the pseudogene TRBV3-2) and J usage is TRBJ2-7, with D tentatively TRBD2 (6 bases). Trimming shortened V by 5 bases and J by 2 bases, and 16 bases separated the two germline ends. The CDR3 has 15 residues. The V gene's germline CDR1 is LGHDT and CDR2 YNNKEL (reference sequence). CDR3 residues: CASSERSGYAYEQYF. CDR3 DNA sequence: TGTGCCAGCAGCGAGCGTAGCGGTTACGCCTACGAGCAGTACTTC.

V usage is TRBV4-2 and J usage is TRBJ2-6, with D unclear. Germline V gives CDR1 LGHNA, CDR2 YNFKEQ. V dropped 0 bases and J dropped 1 base, with 7 bases sitting between them. The CDR3 totals 16 residues. CDR3 nucleotides: TGTGCCAGCAGCCAAGAGTTCGTGTCTGGGGCCAACGTCCTGACTTTC. Translated, it gives CASSQEFVSGANVLTF.

This CDR3 reads CASSTRTGGYGYTF. The DNA of the CDR3 is TGTGCCAGTAGTACCCGGACAGGGGGGTATGGCTACACCTTC. The chain recombines TRBV19 with TRBJ1-2; 10 nucleotides agree with TRBD1. Germline V CDR1 and CDR2: LNHDA, SQIVND (reference sequence). V was clipped by 4 bases and J by 5 bases; unmatched bases: 4. CDR3 length: 14 residues.

This clone has a handful of counts. The chain is built from TRBV20-1 and TRBJ2-7, with a tentative D call TRBD1 (6 bases). Germline CDR1 is DFQATT and CDR2 is SNEGSKA (reference sequence). The CDR3 runs 11 residues. V lost 1 base and J lost 7, with 8 bases in between. DNA for the CDR3: TGCAGTGCTAGAGCAAGGGGGGAGCAGTACTTC. Translation: CSARARGEQYF.

This chain uses TRBV29-1 with TRBJ1-1; TRBD1 might be the D (5 bases). This CDR3 comprises 16 residues. Looked up from germline, CDR1 is SQVTM and CDR2 is ANQGSEA. V dropped 1 base and J dropped 1 base, with 16 bases sitting between them. The CDR3, as DNA: TGCAGCGTTGAAGCGAGGCCAGGGTTAGCGAACACTGAAGCTTTCTTT. Protein sequence: CSVEARPGLANTEAFF.

This chain links TRBV9 with TRBJ2-2, with D maybe TRBD1 (6 bases). The ends were cut back, 2 bases at V and 6 bases at J, with 14 bases in the middle. This CDR3 spans 15 amino acids. CDR1 and CDR2 from the germline V gene are SGDLS and YYNGEE. CDR3 residues: CASSVSLTGSGELFF. Written as DNA, the CDR3 is TGTGCCAGCAGCGTCAGCCTGACAGGATCCGGGGAGCTGTTTTTT.

The chain joins TRBV3-1 (or the pseudogene TRBV3-2) to TRBJ1-1; D remains unclear. Per germline, CDR1 LGHDT and CDR2 YNNKEL (reference sequence). This CDR3 comprises 13 residues. Between the trimmed V and J ends, which lost 1 base and 5 bases, there was a span of 8 bases. CDR3 in amino acids: CASSQVAGTEAFF. The CDR3 bases are TGTGCCAGCAGCCAAGTAGCGGGGACTGAAGCTTTCTTT.

The gene calls are TRBV9 and TRBJ1-1; 7 bases agree with TRBD1. The CDR3 spans 13 residues. The germline V gene has CDR1 SGDLS and CDR2 YYNGEE. With 5 bases clipped from V and 5 bases from J, the junction kept 6 bases outside the gene matches. The DNA for the CDR3 is TGTGCCAGCAGTACAGGGGTCGGTACTGAAGCTTTCTTT. The encoded protein is CASSTGVGTEAFF.

This chain connects TRBV12-3 or TRBV12-4 to TRBJ1-1; 7 positions agree with TRBD1. Trimming removed 5 bases from V and 6 bases from J; junction bases left unmatched: 6. This CDR3 comprises 13 residues. The CDR3 sequence: CASSGQGDAEAFF. In DNA, the CDR3 is TGTGCCAGCAGTGGCCAGGGGGACGCTGAAGCTTTCTTT.

This chain uses TRBV2 with TRBJ2-7, with 16 bases fitting TRBD2. V lost 6 bases and J lost 4; bases outside the gene matches: 3. The CDR3 has 15 amino acids. Looked up from germline, CDR1 is SNHLY and CDR2 is FYNNEI. CDR3 nucleotides: TGTGCCAGCAGGAAGGGACTAGCGGGGGGGTACGAGCAGTACTTC. Translated: CASRKGLAGGYEQYF.

The V gene is TRBV4-3, the J gene TRBJ2-1, with 9 positions matching TRBD2. V lost 3 bases to trimming and J lost 7 bases; unmatched junction nucleotides: 7. This CDR3 has 15 amino acids. Germline assignment: CDR1 LGHNA and CDR2 YSLEER. The CDR3 loop is CASSQSAGGDNEQFF. CDR3 bases: TGCGCCAGCAGCCAGAGTGCGGGGGGGGATAATGAGCAGTTCTTC.

The V and J genes are TRBV20-1 and TRBJ2-2; D is unclear. Trimming took 3 bases from V and 4 from J, leaving 6 bases between them. The CDR3 loop spans 12 amino acids. Germline lookup yields CDR1 DFQATT and CDR2 SNEGSKA (reference sequence). The CDR3 DNA follows: TGCAGTGCTAGTTTCATCACCGGGGAGCTGTTTTTT. Translating gives CSASFITGELFF.

The chain carries TRBV19 and TRBJ1-5, with TRBD1 as a possible D gene (5 bases). CDR1 is LNHDA and CDR2 is SQIVND in the germline V gene (reference sequence). The V end was cut by 0 bases, the J end by 3 bases, with 12 bases between. The CDR3 extends over 16 amino acids. In nucleotides, the CDR3 is TGTGCCAGTAGTATAGATCGGGGGGGAGACAATCAGCCCCAGCATTTT. This codes for CASSIDRGGDNQPQHF.

The chain recombines TRBV30 with TRBJ2-7, with D tentatively TRBD1 (5 bases). This CDR3 comprises 12 residues. The germline V gene encodes CDR1 GTSNPN and CDR2 SVGIG (reference sequence). The V end lost 2 bases, the J end lost 3 bases, and 8 bases lay between the germline ends. CDR3 DNA: TGTGCCTGGAGTCGCGACAGCTACGAGCAGTACTTC. This gives the protein CAWSRDSYEQYF.

The chain employs TRBV3-1 (or the pseudogene TRBV3-2) and TRBJ1-1, with TRBD1 matching over 8 bases. Trimming at V came to 5 bases and at J to 12 bases, leaving 11 bases not matched to a gene. The CDR3 length is 13 residues. Per the germline V gene, CDR1 is LGHDT and CDR2 is YNNKEL (reference sequence). For the CDR3, the DNA is TGTGCCAGCAGCTCCGGGACAGGCGTGGAGACTTTCTTT. The encoded protein is CASSSGTGVETFF.

The rearrangement links TRBV6-2 or TRBV6-3 to TRBJ2-1, with TRBD1 identical over 7 bases. Germline V gene data show CDR1 as MNHEY and CDR2 as SVGEGT. The CDR3 has 14 residues. Trimming at V came to 6 bases and at J to 3 bases, leaving 5 bases not matched to a gene. CDR3 coding DNA: TGTGCCAGCAGCCTCGGGACAGTCTACAATGAGCAGTTCTTC. Residues: CASSLGTVYNEQFF.

Note on this clone: Other nucleotide sequences from this sample produce the same CDR3. V is TRBV6-1 and J is TRBJ1-5; 8 nucleotides align to TRBD1. The CDR3 totals 15 residues. CDR1 is MNHNS and CDR2 is SASEGT in the germline V gene. Trimming took 2 bases from V and 5 from J; bases not matched to a gene: 5. For the CDR3, the DNA is TGTGCCAGCAGTGAATCAGGGGGCGTTCATCAGCCCCAGCATTTT. Translated, it gives CASSESGGVHQPQHF.